These 29 T cell receptor beta chains came from one sample sequenced in a study of CD8 T cells in ankylosing spondylitis. Findings of the study overall: Blood from ankylosing spondylitis patients appeared to carry a characteristic roughly 8-variant TCR beta motif.

The antigens of these receptors remain unknown. MiXCR, run by TCRdb on the 5' RACE reads, gives a single entry per CDR3 protein. The sample lists about 540,000 distinct CDR3 sequences, over 9.5% seen once, with nearly 7% in the top ten. Specimen: blood, either unsorted or a sorted T cell fraction (not recorded which). The source is a male donor with ankylosing spondylitis.

This clonotype was seen more than once but under ten times. The chain couples TRBV10-3 to TRBJ1-1; D possibly corresponds to TRBD1 (6 bases). Germline values: CDR1 ENHRY, CDR2 SYGVKD. V lost 0 bases, J lost 5 bases, and 16 bases lay in between. The CDR3 extends over 16 amino acids. The CDR3 loop reads CAISESPQGVKTEAFF. Written as DNA, the CDR3 is TGTGCCATCAGTGAGTCCCCACAGGGAGTTAAGACTGAAGCTTTCTTT.

V is TRBV7-2 and J is TRBJ2-3, with 8 bases matching TRBD2. The CDR3 is made up of 17 amino acids. Germline-derived CDR1 and CDR2 are SGHTA and FQGNSA. Trimming at V came to 2 bases and at J to 2 bases, leaving 9 bases not matched to a gene. CDR3 in DNA: TGTGCCAGCAGCTTAAAGGCCGGGGGACTAGACACAGATACGCAGTATTTT. Its protein is CASSLKAGGLDTDTQYF.

This clonotype occurred a few times. V usage is TRBV19 and J usage is TRBJ2-1; no clear D gene. CDR1 is LNHDA, CDR2 SQIVND, per germline (reference sequence). V gave up 1 base and J gave up 15 bases, with 19 bases separating them. CDR3 length: 14 residues. This chain's CDR3 is CASSIGERVAPPFF. The CDR3, as DNA: TGTGCCAGTAGTATAGGGGAAAGGGTGGCACCCCCGTTCTTC.

This clonotype was seen repeatedly, ten times or more. This chain links TRBV5-1 with TRBJ2-1; the match to TRBD1 covers 9 bases. The CDR3 totals 15 residues. Germline lookup yields CDR1 SGHRS and CDR2 YFSETQ. After removal of 0 bases from V and 4 bases from J, the junction contained 2 bases not matched to a gene. CDR3 loop: CASSLDRGPYNEQFF. CDR3 nucleotide sequence: TGCGCCAGCAGCTTGGACAGGGGGCCTTACAATGAGCAGTTCTTC.

Remarks on this clonotype: This may come from a read error, since a much larger clone is one base off. The V gene is TRBV5-5, the J gene TRBJ1-5, with TRBD1 matching 12 bases. Germline CDR1 and CDR2: SGHKS and YYEKEE (reference sequence). The CDR3 totals 16 residues. The CDR3 is CASSSVGQGASQTQHF. CDR3 DNA sequence: TGTGCCAGCAGCTCAGTGGGACAGGGGGCGAGTCAGACCCAGCATTTT.

This clonotype was found many times. J is TRBJ2-3 and V is TRBV3-1; D call uncertain. Trimming removed 1 base from V and 2 bases from J, with 4 bases in between. The CDR3 consists of 13 residues. Germline-derived CDR1 and CDR2 are LGHDT and YNNKEL (reference sequence). The CDR3 here is CASSQGLTDTQYF. CDR3 DNA sequence: TGTGCCAGCAGCCAAGGACTCACAGATACGCAGTATTTT.

The CDR3 region has the DNA TGTGCCAGCTCAGAGTGGGGTACAAATTCACCCCTCCACTTT. Translated, it gives CASSEWGTNSPLHF. The V and J genes are TRBV18 and TRBJ1-6; D call uncertain. CDR1 and CDR2 from the germline V gene are KGHSH and LQKENI. V was cut by 5 bases and J by 7 bases, with 12 bases left in between. This CDR3 has 14 amino acids.

This clonotype was observed a few times. The rearrangement links TRBV5-1 to TRBJ2-3; tentative D call: TRBD2 (5 bases). The V and J ends lost 2 bases and 0 bases respectively, with 10 bases between them. Per the germline V gene, CDR1 is SGHRS and CDR2 is YFSETQ. This CDR3 contains 15 residues. CDR3 nucleotide sequence: TGCGCCAGCAGCTTAACAGCGGTTAGCACAGATACGCAGTATTTT. Translation gives CASSLTAVSTDTQYF.

This rearrangement joins TRBV27 to TRBJ1-5; D gene ambiguous. CDR3 length equals 13 residues. Trimming left V 2 bases short and J 3 bases short, with 5 bases between. Germline-derived CDR1 and CDR2 are MNHEY and SMNVEV (reference sequence). The CDR3 sequence is CASSLRYNQPQHF. The CDR3 nucleotides read TGTGCCAGCAGTTTACGGTACAATCAGCCCCAGCATTTT.

This clonotype was found a few times. The chain links TRBV7-6 to TRBJ2-7, with 9 bases identical to TRBD1. J was trimmed by 1 base and V by 5 bases; bases with no gene match: 9. The germline gives CDR1 SGHVS, CDR2 FNYEAQ. The CDR3 consists of 16 residues. This CDR3 is CASSRGQGLNSYEQYF. CDR3 nucleotide sequence: TGTGCCAGCAGCCGAGGACAGGGGCTCAATTCCTACGAGCAGTACTTC.

This clonotype was recorded a few times. This sequence joins TRBV20-1 and TRBJ1-5; perhaps TRBD1 as D (6 bases). CDR3 length: 14 residues. Germline assignment: CDR1 DFQATT and CDR2 SNEGSKA (reference sequence). V lost 5 bases, J lost 11 bases, and 22 bases lay in between. The CDR3 spells CSALGAGATEAQHF. CDR3 coding DNA: TGCAGTGCTTTGGGGGCAGGGGCCACAGAGGCCCAGCATTTT.

The V and J genes are TRBV29-1 and TRBJ1-2; D not certain. Germline CDR1 and CDR2: SQVTM and ANQGSEA. The CDR3 has 11 amino acids. The ends were cut back, 2 bases at V and 4 bases at J, with 5 bases in the middle. CDR3 protein: CSVESGYGYTF. The DNA for the CDR3 is TGCAGCGTTGAATCCGGCTATGGCTACACCTTC.

This rearrangement joins TRBV20-1 to TRBJ2-6; maybe TRBD1 (5 bases). This CDR3 has 15 amino acids. The V end was cut by 3 bases, the J end by 4 bases, with 13 bases between. The V gene's germline CDR1 is DFQATT and CDR2 SNEGSKA (reference sequence). Here the CDR3 DNA reads TGCAGTGCTAGGTATCTGGGGCCAGGGGCCAACGTCCTGACTTTC. It is translated as CSARYLGPGANVLTF.

This clonotype was found a few times. V is TRBV24-1 and J is TRBJ2-1; 11 nucleotides line up with TRBD2. This CDR3 comprises 16 residues. Trimming at V came to 4 bases and at J to 7 bases, leaving 8 bases not matched to a gene. The germline gives CDR1 KGHDR, CDR2 SFDVKD. The CDR3 region has the DNA TGTGCCACCAGTGAAGTGTCGACTAGCGGGGCAAATGAGCAGTTCTTC. Protein sequence: CATSEVSTSGANEQFF.

In its sample, this clonotype was seen a few times. The chain recombines TRBV2 with TRBJ1-1; D call uncertain. Trimming left V 7 bases short and J 1 base short, with 13 bases between. CDR1 and CDR2 (germline): SNHLY, FYNNEI. The CDR3 spans 14 residues. The CDR3 coding sequence is TGTGCCAGCAACCCAGGCCACAAGAACACTGAAGCTTTCTTT. It is translated as CASNPGHKNTEAFF.

CDR3 region: CASSRTSGRSGPSNEQFF. CDR3 nucleotides: TGTGCCAGCAGTAGGACTAGCGGGAGGAGCGGACCTTCGAATGAGCAGTTCTTC. V and J are TRBV12-3 or TRBV12-4 and TRBJ2-1; 14 nucleotides agree with TRBD2. V gave up 5 bases and J gave up 7 bases; unmatched junction bases: 13. The CDR3 contains 18 residues.

Only a few counts were recorded for this clonotype. The CDR3 protein is CSVGFVGDTDTQYF. The CDR3, as DNA: TGCAGCGTCGGGTTTGTGGGGGACACAGATACGCAGTATTTT. The rearrangement links TRBV29-1 to TRBJ2-3; D is perhaps TRBD1 or TRBD2 (5 bases each). The V gene lost 6 bases and the J gene lost 2 bases, with 15 bases spanning the gap. Germline loops: CDR1 SQVTM, CDR2 ANQGSEA. The CDR3 sequence is 14 residues long.

This clonotype was seen only a few times. The V call is TRBV7-8, the J call TRBJ2-2, with 11 nucleotides matching TRBD2. Germline V lookup: CDR1 SGHVS, CDR2 FQNEAQ. V shed 5 bases, J shed 7 bases, and the junction held 12 bases outside the gene matches. This CDR3 region has 17 residues. In DNA, the CDR3 is TGTGCCAGCAGCCCTGTAGGACTAGCGGGTTACGGCGGGGAGCTGTTTTTT. The encoded protein is CASSPVGLAGYGGELFF.

This clonotype was recorded a few times. The chain combines TRBV11-2 with TRBJ1-1; possible D gene TRBD1, 6 bases. The CDR3 runs 15 residues. Per the germline V gene, CDR1 is SGHAT and CDR2 is FQNNGV. Trimming cost V 5 bases and J 2 bases, with 15 bases left between them. The CDR3 nucleotides read TGTGCCAGCAGCCCCAAACCGGGACACAACACTGAAGCTTTCTTT. Its translation is CASSPKPGHNTEAFF.

This clonotype was observed a handful of times. The J gene is TRBJ1-1, the V gene TRBV20-1, with 9 bases fitting TRBD1. The J segment lost 7 bases and the V segment lost 5 bases, leaving 8 bases of the junction unmatched. The CDR3 is made up of 13 amino acids. Germline CDR1 and CDR2: DFQATT and SNEGSKA (reference sequence). The CDR3 loop reads CSARLQGASEAFF. In DNA form, the CDR3 reads TGCAGTGCTCGACTACAGGGGGCCAGTGAAGCTTTCTTT.

The sample holds a few counts of this clonotype. CDR3 in DNA: TGTGCCACCAGTGATTTAGGGCAGGGTTTGACCGGGGAGCTGTTTTTT. Its translation is CATSDLGQGLTGELFF. The gene calls are TRBV24-1 and TRBJ2-2; possibly TRBD1 for D (5 bases). V lost 1 base and J lost 5, with 13 bases in between. From germline, CDR1 is KGHDR and CDR2 SFDVKD. CDR3 length: 16 amino acids.

The table lists this clonotype with a few counts. This chain joins TRBV5-1 and TRBJ1-6; D not certain. V lost 0 bases and J 7 bases, leaving 11 bases between the germline ends. This CDR3 contains 15 residues. Per germline, CDR1 SGHRS and CDR2 YFSETQ. In DNA form, the CDR3 reads TGCGCCAGCAGCTTGGGACCCAGGCTCAATTCACCCCTCCACTTT. Its translation: CASSLGPRLNSPLHF. The full variable domain, with the rest looked up from reference TRBV5-1 and TRBJ1-6, is KAGVTQTPRYLIKTRGQQVTLSCSPISGHRSVSWYQQTPGQGLQFLFEYFSETQRNKGNFPGRFSGRQFSNSRSEMNVSTLELGDSALYLCASSLGPRLNSPLHFGNGTRLTVT.

This clonotype has ten or more counts. This chain links TRBV6-5 with TRBJ2-3, with no clear D. CDR1 is MNHEY and CDR2 is SVGAGI in the germline V gene. With 2 bases removed from V and 1 base from J, the gap between germline ends came to 7 bases. The CDR3 is 14 residues long. The CDR3 DNA is TGTGCCAGCAGTTACGGGGTTGGCACAGATACGCAGTATTTT. This translates into CASSYGVGTDTQYF.

This chain connects TRBV11-3 to TRBJ2-7, with TRBD2 matching over 14 bases. This CDR3 is 14 amino acids long. The J segment lost 6 bases and the V segment lost 6 bases, leaving 4 bases of the junction unmatched. Germline CDR1 reads SGHNT; CDR2 reads YENEEA. The CDR3: CASSPGTSGSEQYV. The CDR3 region has the DNA TGTGCCAGCAGTCCGGGGACTAGCGGGAGCGAGCAGTACGTC.

This chain connects TRBV7-9 to TRBJ2-7; 8 bases line up with TRBD2. Germline V lookup: CDR1 SEHNR, CDR2 FQNEAQ (reference sequence). This CDR3 is 14 amino acids long. The trim removed 3 bases at V and 6 bases at J, leaving 7 bases unmatched. The CDR3 DNA follows: TGTGCCAGCAGCTTGGGGCTAGCGGGCGGCGAGCAGTACGTC. As protein: CASSLGLAGGEQYV.

This clonotype was observed a few times. The chain couples TRBV12-3 or TRBV12-4 to TRBJ1-5; a weak D match, TRBD1 (5 bases). With 6 bases removed from V and 0 bases from J, the gap between germline ends came to 18 bases. This CDR3 region has 17 residues. This chain's CDR3 is CASSPSRGAFSNQPQHF. The CDR3 coding sequence is TGTGCCAGCAGCCCCTCTCGAGGGGCTTTTAGCAATCAGCCCCAGCATTTT.

This sequence joins TRBV15 and TRBJ1-1, with unresolved D. Between the trimmed V and J ends, which lost 8 bases and 1 base, there was a span of 11 bases. CDR1 and CDR2 from the germline V gene are LNHNV and YYDKDF (reference sequence). The CDR3 is 13 amino acids. DNA of the CDR3: TGTGCCACCGGGGAGGCAGGGAACACTGAAGCTTTCTTT. This gives the protein CATGEAGNTEAFF.

This clonotype has at least ten counts. This chain uses TRBV5-1 with TRBJ2-1; possibly TRBD1 for D (6 bases). CDR1 is SGHRS and CDR2 is YFSETQ in the germline V gene. V was trimmed by 0 bases and J by 5 bases, leaving 12 bases between them. The CDR3 contains 15 residues. CDR3: CASSLDGWGHNEQFF. CDR3 nucleotides: TGCGCCAGCAGCTTGGACGGGTGGGGGCACAATGAGCAGTTCTTC.

This clonotype was detected a few times. This chain connects TRBV12-3 or TRBV12-4 to TRBJ2-1, with D maybe TRBD2 (7 bases). Trimming stripped 2 bases from V and 0 bases from J, with 11 bases between. This CDR3 has 16 amino acids. In DNA form, the CDR3 reads TGTGCCAGCAGTTTAAGGGGGACTAACTCCTACAATGAGCAGTTCTTC. It translates to CASSLRGTNSYNEQFF.